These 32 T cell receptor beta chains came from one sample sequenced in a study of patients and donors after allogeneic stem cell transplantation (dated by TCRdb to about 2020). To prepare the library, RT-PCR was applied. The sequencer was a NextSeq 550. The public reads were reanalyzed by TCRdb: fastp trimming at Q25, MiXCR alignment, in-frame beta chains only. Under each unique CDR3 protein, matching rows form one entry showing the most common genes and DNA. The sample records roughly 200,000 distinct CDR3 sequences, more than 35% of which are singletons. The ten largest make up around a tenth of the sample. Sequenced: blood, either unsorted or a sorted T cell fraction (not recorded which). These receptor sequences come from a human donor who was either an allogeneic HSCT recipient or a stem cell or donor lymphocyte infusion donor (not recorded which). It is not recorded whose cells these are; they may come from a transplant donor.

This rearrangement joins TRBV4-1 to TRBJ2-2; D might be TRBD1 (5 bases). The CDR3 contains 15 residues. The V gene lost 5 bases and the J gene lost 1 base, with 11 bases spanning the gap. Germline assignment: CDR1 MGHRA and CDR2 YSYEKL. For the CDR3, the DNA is TGCGCCAGCAGCTCAGGGTTGGAGAACACCGGGGAGCTGTTTTTT. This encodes CASSSGLENTGELFF.

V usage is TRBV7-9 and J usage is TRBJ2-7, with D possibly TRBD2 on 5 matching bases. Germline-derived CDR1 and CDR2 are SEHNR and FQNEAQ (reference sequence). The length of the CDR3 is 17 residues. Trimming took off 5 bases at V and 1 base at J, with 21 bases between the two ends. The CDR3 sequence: CASSLSHEGPSSYEQYF. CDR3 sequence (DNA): TGTGCCAGCAGCCTAAGCCATGAGGGCCCTTCTTCCTACGAGCAGTACTTC.

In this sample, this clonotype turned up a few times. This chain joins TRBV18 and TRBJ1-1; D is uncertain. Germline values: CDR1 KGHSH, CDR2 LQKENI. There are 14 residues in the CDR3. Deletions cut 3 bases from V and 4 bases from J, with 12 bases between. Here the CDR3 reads CASSPAPIPTEAFF. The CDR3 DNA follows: TGTGCCAGCTCACCGGCTCCCATCCCCACTGAAGCTTTCTTT.

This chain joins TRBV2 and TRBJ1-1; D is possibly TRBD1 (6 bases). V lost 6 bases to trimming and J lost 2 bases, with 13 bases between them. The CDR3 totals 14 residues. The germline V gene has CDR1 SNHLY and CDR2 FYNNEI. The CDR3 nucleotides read TGTGCCAGCAGCGTGGCAGGGGCTAACACTGAAGCTTTCTTT. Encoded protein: CASSVAGANTEAFF. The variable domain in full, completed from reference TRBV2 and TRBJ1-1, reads EPEVTQTPSHQVTQMGQEVILRCVPISNHLYFYWYRQILGQKVEFLVSFYNNEISEKSEIFDDQFSVERPDGSNFTLKIRSTKLEDSAMYFCASSVAGANTEAFFGQGTRLTVV.

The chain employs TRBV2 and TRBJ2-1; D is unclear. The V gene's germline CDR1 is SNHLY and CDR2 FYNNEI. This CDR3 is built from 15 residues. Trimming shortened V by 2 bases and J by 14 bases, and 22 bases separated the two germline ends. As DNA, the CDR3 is TGTGCCAGCAGTGAACTACCGACCCCCGGGCCCATGGAGTTCTTC. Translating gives CASSELPTPGPMEFF.

CDR3 nucleotide sequence: TGTGCCAGCAGCTTAGGACAGTACTACGAGCAGTACTTC. Encoded protein: CASSLGQYYEQYF. The chain joins TRBV11-3 to TRBJ2-7; D may be TRBD1 (5 bases). From germline, CDR1 is SGHNT and CDR2 YENEEA. This CDR3 has 13 amino acids. Trimming pared 1 base from V and 3 bases from J, leaving 7 bases between.

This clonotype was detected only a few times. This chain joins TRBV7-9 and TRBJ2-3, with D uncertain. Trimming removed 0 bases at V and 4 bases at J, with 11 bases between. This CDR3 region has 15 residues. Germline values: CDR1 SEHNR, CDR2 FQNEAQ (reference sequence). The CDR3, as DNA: TGTGCCAGCAGCTTAGCCCCGGGCGACGCAGATACGCAGTATTTT. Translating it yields CASSLAPGDADTQYF.

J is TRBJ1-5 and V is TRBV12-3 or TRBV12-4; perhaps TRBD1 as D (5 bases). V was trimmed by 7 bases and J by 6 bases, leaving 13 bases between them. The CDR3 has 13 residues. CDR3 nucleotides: TGTGCCAGCACATCGCAGGGATTTCAGCCCCAGCATTTT. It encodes CASTSQGFQPQHF.

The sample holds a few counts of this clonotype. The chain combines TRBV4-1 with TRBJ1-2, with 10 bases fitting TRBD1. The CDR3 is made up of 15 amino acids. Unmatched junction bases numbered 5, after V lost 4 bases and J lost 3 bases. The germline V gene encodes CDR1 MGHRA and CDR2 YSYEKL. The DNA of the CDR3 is TGCGCCAGCAGCCTGGGACAGGGGTTGGACTATGGCTACACCTTC. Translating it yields CASSLGQGLDYGYTF.

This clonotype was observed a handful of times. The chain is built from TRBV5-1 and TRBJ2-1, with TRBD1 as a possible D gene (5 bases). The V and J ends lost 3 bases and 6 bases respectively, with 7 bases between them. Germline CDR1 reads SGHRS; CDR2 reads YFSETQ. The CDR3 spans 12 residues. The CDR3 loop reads CASSYTGNEQFF. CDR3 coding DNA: TGCGCCAGCAGCTATACAGGCAATGAGCAGTTCTTC.

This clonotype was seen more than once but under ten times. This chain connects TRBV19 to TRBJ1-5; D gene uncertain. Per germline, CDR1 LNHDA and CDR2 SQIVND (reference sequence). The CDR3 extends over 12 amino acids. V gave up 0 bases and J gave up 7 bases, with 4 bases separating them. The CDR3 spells CASSIDGQPQHF. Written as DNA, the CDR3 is TGTGCCAGTAGTATAGATGGCCAGCCCCAGCATTTT.

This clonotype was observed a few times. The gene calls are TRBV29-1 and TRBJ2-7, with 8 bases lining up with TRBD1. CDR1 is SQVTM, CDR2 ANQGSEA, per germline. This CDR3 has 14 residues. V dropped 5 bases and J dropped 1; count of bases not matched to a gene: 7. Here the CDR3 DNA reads TGCAGCGTTTCCCAGGGGGCTTGGTCCTACGAGCAGTACTTC. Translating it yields CSVSQGAWSYEQYF.

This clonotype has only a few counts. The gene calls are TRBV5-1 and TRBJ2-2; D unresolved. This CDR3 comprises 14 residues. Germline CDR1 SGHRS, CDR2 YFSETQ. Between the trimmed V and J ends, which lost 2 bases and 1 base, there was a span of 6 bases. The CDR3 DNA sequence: TGCGCCAGCAGCTTAAAGTTGAACACCGGGGAGCTGTTTTTT. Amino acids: CASSLKLNTGELFF.

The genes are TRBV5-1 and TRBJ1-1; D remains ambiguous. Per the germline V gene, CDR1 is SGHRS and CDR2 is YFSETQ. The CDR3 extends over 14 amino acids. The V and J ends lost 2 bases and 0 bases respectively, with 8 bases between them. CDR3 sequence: CASSFNSLNTEAFF. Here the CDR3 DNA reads TGCGCCAGCAGCTTTAACAGTCTGAACACTGAAGCTTTCTTT.

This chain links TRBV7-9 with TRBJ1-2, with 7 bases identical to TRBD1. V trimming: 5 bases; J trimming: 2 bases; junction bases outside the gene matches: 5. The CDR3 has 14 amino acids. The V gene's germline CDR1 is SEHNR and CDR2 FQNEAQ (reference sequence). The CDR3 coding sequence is TGTGCCAGCAGCGGCGGGACAGACAACTATGGCTACACCTTC. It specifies CASSGGTDNYGYTF.

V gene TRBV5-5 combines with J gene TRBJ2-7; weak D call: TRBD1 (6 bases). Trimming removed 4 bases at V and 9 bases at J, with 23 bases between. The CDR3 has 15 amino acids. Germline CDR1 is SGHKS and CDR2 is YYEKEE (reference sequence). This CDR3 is CASSPGVQVARAQYF. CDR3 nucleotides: TGTGCCAGCAGCCCAGGGGTGCAAGTAGCCAGAGCGCAGTACTTC. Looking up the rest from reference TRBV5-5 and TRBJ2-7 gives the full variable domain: DAGVTQSPTHLIKTRGQQVTLRCSPISGHKSVSWYQQVLGQGPQFIFQYYEKEERGRGNFPDRFSARQFPNYSSELNVNALLLGDSALYLCASSPGVQVARAQYFGPGTRLTVT.

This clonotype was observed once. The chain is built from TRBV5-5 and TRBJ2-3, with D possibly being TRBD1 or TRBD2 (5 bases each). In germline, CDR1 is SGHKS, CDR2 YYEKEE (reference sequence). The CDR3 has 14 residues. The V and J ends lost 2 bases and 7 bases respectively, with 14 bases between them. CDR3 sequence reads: CASSLGATGNTQYF. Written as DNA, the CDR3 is TGTGCCAGCAGCTTAGGGGCGACGGGGAATACGCAGTATTTT.

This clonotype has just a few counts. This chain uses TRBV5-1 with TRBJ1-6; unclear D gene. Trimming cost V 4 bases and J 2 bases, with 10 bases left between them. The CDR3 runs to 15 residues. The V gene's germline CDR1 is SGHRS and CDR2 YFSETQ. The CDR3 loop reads CASSVDGAYNSPLHF. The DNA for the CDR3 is TGCGCCAGCAGCGTGGACGGCGCCTATAATTCACCCCTCCACTTT. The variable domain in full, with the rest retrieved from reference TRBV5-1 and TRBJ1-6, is KAGVTQTPRYLIKTRGQQVTLSCSPISGHRSVSWYQQTPGQGLQFLFEYFSETQRNKGNFPGRFSGRQFSNSRSEMNVSTLELGDSALYLCASSVDGAYNSPLHFGNGTRLTVT.

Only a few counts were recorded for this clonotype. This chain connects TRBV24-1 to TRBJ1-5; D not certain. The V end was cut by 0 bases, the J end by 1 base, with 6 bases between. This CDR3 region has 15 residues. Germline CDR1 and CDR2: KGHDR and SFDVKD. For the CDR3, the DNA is TGTGCCACCAGTGATTTGGGCAGGAGCAATCAGCCCCAGCATTTT. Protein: CATSDLGRSNQPQHF.

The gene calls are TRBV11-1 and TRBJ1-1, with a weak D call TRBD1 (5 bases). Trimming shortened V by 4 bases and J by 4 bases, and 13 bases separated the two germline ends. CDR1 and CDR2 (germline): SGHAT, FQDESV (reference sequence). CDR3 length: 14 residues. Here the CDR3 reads CASSSLTRGTEAFF. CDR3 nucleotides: TGTGCCAGCAGCTCATTAACAAGGGGCACTGAAGCTTTCTTT.

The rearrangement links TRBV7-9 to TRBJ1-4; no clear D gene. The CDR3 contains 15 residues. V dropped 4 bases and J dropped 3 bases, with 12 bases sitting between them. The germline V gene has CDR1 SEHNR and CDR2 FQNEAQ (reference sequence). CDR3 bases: TGTGCCAGCAGCTCGTGGACGGATTCTAATGAAAAACTGTTTTTT. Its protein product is CASSSWTDSNEKLFF.

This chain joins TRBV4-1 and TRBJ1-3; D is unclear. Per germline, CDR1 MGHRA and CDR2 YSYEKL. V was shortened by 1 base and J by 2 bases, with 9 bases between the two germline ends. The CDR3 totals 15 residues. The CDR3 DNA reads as TGCGCCAGCAGCCAAGTCACTAGAACTGGAAACACCATATATTTT. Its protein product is CASSQVTRTGNTIYF.

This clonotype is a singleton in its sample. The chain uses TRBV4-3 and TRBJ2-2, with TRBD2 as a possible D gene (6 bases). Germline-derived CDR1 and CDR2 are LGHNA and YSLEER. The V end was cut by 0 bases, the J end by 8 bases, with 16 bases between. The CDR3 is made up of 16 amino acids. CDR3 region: CASSQDPSGGAGELFF. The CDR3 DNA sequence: TGCGCCAGCAGCCAAGATCCTTCTGGCGGGGCTGGGGAGCTGTTTTTT.

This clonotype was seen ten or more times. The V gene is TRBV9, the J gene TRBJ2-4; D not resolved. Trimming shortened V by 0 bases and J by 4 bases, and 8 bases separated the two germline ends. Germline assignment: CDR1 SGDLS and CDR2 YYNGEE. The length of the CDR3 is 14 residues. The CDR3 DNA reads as TGTGCCAGCAGCGTAGGAGACGGAAAAAACATTCAGTACTTC. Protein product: CASSVGDGKNIQYF. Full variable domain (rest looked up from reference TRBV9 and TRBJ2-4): DSGVTQTPKHLITATGQRVTLRCSPRSGDLSVYWYQQSLDQGLQFLIQYYNGEERAKGNILERFSAQQFPDLHSELNLSSLELGDSALYFCASSVGDGKNIQYFGAGTRLSVL.

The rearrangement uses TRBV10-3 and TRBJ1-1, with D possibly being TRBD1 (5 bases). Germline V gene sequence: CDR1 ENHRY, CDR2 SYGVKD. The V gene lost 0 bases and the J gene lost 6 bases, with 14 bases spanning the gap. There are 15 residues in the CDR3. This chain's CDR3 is CAISESGGWDPEAFF. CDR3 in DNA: TGTGCCATCAGTGAGTCGGGAGGTTGGGACCCTGAAGCTTTCTTT.

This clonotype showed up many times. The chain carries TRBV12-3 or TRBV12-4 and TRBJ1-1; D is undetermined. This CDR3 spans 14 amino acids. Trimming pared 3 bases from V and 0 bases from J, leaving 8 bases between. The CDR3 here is CASSFGNLNTEAFF. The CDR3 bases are TGTGCCAGCAGTTTTGGTAACCTGAACACTGAAGCTTTCTTT.

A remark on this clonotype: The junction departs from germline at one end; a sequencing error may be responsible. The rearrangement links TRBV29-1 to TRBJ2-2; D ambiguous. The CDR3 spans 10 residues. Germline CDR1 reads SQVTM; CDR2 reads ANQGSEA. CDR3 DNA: TGCAGCGCTGAACAGGGGGAGCTGTTTTTT. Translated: CSAEQGELFF.

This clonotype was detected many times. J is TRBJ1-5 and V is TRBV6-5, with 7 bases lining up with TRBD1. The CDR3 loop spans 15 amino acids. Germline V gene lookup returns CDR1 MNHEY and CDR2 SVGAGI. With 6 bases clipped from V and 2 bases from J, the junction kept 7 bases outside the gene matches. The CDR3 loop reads CASSRQGLGNQPQHF. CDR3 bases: TGTGCCAGCAGCCGACAGGGTTTGGGCAATCAGCCCCAGCATTTT.

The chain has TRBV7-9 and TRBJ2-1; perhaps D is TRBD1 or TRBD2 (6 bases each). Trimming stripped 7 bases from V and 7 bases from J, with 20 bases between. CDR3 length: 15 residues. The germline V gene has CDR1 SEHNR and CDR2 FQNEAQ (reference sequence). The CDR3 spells CASTESRGAANEQFF. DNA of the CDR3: TGTGCCAGCACCGAAAGTAGGGGGGCAGCAAATGAGCAGTTCTTC.

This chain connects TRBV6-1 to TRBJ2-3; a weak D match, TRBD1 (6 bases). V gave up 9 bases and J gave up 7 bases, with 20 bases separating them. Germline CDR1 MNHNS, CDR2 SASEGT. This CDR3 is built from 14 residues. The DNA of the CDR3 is TGTGCCAGAAAGGGACAAGGTTCACACAATACGCAGTATTTT. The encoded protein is CARKGQGSHNTQYF.

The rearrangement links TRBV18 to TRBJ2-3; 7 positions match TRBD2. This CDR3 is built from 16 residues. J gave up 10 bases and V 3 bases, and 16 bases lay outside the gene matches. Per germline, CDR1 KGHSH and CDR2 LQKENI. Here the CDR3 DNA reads TGTGCCAGCTCACCGCAGAGACTAGCCCACTCTGAGGCGCAGTATTTT. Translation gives CASSPQRLAHSEAQYF.

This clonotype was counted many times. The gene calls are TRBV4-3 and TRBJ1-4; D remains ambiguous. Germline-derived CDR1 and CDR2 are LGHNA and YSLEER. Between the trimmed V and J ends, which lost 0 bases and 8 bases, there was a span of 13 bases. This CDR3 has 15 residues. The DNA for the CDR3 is TGCGCCAGCAGCCAAGATTTCGGGAGTCGGGAAAAACTGTTTTTT. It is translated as CASSQDFGSREKLFF.